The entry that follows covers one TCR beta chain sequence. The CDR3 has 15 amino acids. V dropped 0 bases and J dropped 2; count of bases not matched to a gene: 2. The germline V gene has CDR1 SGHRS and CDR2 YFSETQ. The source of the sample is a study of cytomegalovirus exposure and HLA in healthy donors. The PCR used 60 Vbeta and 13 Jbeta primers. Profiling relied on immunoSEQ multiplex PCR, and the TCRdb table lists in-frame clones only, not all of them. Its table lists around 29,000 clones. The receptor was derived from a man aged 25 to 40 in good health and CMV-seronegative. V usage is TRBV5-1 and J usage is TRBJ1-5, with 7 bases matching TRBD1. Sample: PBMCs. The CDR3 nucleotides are TGCGCCAGCAGCTTGGAAGGGGGCGGCAATCAGCCCCAGCATTTT. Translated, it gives CASSLEGGGNQPQHF.